Here is one T cell receptor beta chain with its context. Its antigen is not identified. Germline V lookup: CDR1 SNHLY, CDR2 FYNNEI. The CDR3 length is 13 residues. V lost 4 bases and J lost 10, with 14 bases in between. This record belongs to a study of T cell responses to AZD1222 COVID-19 vaccine. Study-level background: Second doses were pooled across both intervals (about 4 or about 12 weeks).

Assay used: immunoSEQ multiplex PCR; TCRdb lists only in-frame clones, some missing. Among around 94,000 clones, around 86% were seen once, and the ten largest hold 5%. Study observations and caveats: Once two AZD1222 doses were given, Spike-specific TCR breadth and depth went up. Mostly white British, mostly female donors; authors suggested clonal diversity may be underestimated. Of the AZD1222 recipients, only 5 or 6 were seropositive at baseline.

This sample comprised peripheral blood, obtained on day 0 of AZD1222 vaccination. The rearrangement links TRBV2 to TRBJ2-1; D remains ambiguous. The clonotype was recovered from an adult in good health. DNA of the CDR3: TGTGCCAGCAGTGTGAATACCGCCGGGGAGCAGTTCTTC. This sequence encodes CASSVNTAGEQFF.